This T cell receptor (beta chain) was retrieved from a study of T cell changes during pregnancy in multiple sclerosis. The ends lost 6 bases at V and 7 bases at J; junction bases unmatched: 5. Germline V lookup: CDR1 KGHSH, CDR2 LQKENI. This CDR3 region has 14 residues. The method was immunoSEQ multiplex PCR; TCRdb's version includes in-frame clones alone and lacks a portion of them. The sample yields 35,000 to 45,000 clones, 75% to 90% seen once. The rearrangement links TRBV18 to TRBJ2-2, with 10 positions matching TRBD1. The clonotype was recovered from a female donor in good health, enrolled as a control in a pregnancy study. The sample consisted of peripheral blood, taken in the second trimester of pregnancy. DNA for the CDR3: TGTGCCAGCTCGTCGGGACAGGGGTTCGGGGAGCTGTTTTTT. This sequence encodes CASSSGQGFGELFF.